This T cell receptor (beta chain) is from a study of T cells in tuberculosis (dated by TCRdb to about 2018). Background on the whole study: In the study, CD1B tetramers and high-throughput TCR immunosequencing were combined to characterize T cells specific for the mycobacterial lipid antigen glucose monomycolate (GMM). What the study reported, not specific to this receptor: T cells binding the CD1B-GMM tetramer with low affinity may have been missed by the stringent sort gate.

Sequences SGHTA (CDR1) and FQGNSA (CDR2) are obtained from the germline V gene. The CDR3, cysteine through phenylalanine, is 15 amino acids long. Only the CDR3 part of the read is kept: 45 bases, read in frame from the first base. Trimming removed 5 bases from V and 5 bases from J, leaving 15 bases between the germline ends. TCR-alpha and TCR-beta chains were sequenced unpaired, so chain pairing information was not available. The immunoSEQ multiplex PCR assay was used to generate TCR libraries, with TCR-beta and/or TCR-alpha/delta assays applied to each sample. Amplified TCR libraries were sequenced on the Illumina high-throughput platform. The authors processed their data as follows. Clustering and dimensionality reduction were performed using pairwise TCRdist distances among GMM-specific receptors from ex vivo sorted or in vitro expanded T cells. Sequence motifs, defined by gene usage and CDR3 content, were tested for enrichment in tetramer-positive compared with tetramer-negative populations. The immuneACCESS repertoire file appears here via TCRdb, limited to in-frame rearrangements. These files lack a portion of the clones; in checked studies, under half of the deficit traces to unresolved V genes, and the cause of the others is not known. V and J calls and clone size are copied from that table; D and trimming were computed from the DNA. The sample table contains about 88,000 clones; only one count was recorded for around 90% of them. Together, the top ten hold under 2.5% of the sample.

Worth noting for this clone: No much larger clonotype is one base removed from it; base qualities were not supplied.

PBMC were thawed, rested overnight, stained with GMM-loaded CD1B tetramer, a Live/Dead dye and anti-CD3, and then sorted on a FACS Aria II. The CD1B tetramers were loaded with C32 glucose monomycolate that had been purified from Rhodococcus equi. PBMC used for tetramer sorting had been depleted of CD14-expressing monocytes for a separate study before cryopreservation. About 100,000 tetramer-negative cells were sorted from each donor and analyzed alongside the tetramer-positive cells. Antigen-specific T cells were sorted from several healthy South African adults using GMM-loaded CD1B tetramers. The clonotype comes from an adult woman with latent tuberculosis. The sample consisted of CD1b-GMM tetramer-negative cells sorted from PBMCs. According to the study, the label for this sample's cell subset or site signals: T cells not binding CD1B-GMM tetramer, sorted from same donor. The V gene is TRBV7-2 and the J gene is TRBJ2-2, with a tentative D gene TRBD2 over 6 matching bases. The nucleotide sequence is TGTGCCAGCAGCCAAGATCTGGCGGGGACCGGGGAGCTGTTTTTT. Translated, it reads CASSQDLAGTGELFF.